This T cell receptor (beta chain) was documented in a study of shared T cell receptors in the human thymus. Sequencing used immunoSEQ multiplex PCR; TCRdb keeps in-frame clones, though not all of them. The sample carries about 540,000 clones, around three quarters recorded once. V lost 2 bases, J lost 5 bases, and 9 bases lay in between. The length of the CDR3 is 12 residues. CDR1 and CDR2 from the germline V gene are GTSNPN and SVGIG (reference sequence). The same sample was also used in a study of human thymus T cells. That source adds: Among the donors, all were healthy Finnish infants having corrective surgery for congenital heart defects. Obtained as resections during corrective heart surgery, the thymus tissue was then studied. Unrelated individuals reportedly shared highly overlapping thymic TCR repertoires.

The J gene is TRBJ1-1, the V gene TRBV30; possible D gene TRBD1, 5 bases. Sequencing input: thymocytes. The sequence was collected from a boy in the first two years of life with a congenital heart defect. In DNA, the CDR3 is TGTGCCTGGAGTATTAGGGGAACTGAAGCTTTCTTT. Its protein is CAWSIRGTEAFF.